This T cell receptor beta chain was found in a study of CD8+CD57+ T cells in acquired aplastic anemia. This clonotype was seen many times. Its antigen remains unknown. This CDR3 is built from 15 residues. Per germline, CDR1 SEHNR and CDR2 FQNEAQ (reference sequence). The V gene lost 5 bases and the J gene lost 0 bases, with 14 bases spanning the gap. Overall study findings and caveats: Approximately 27 CD8+ CDR3 sequences occurred in both the patients and the controls.

The patients chosen for sequencing had shown expansion of CD8+CD57+ cells (detected by flow cytometry). Every one of the patients had aplastic anemia (severe, acquired). Investigators profiled TCR beta VDJ and CDR3 from genomic DNA template. Using its own MiXCR run on the reads, TCRdb lists one record per CDR3 protein. Among around 150,000 distinct CDR3 sequences, about 48% were seen once, and the ten largest hold more than 30%. The rearrangement uses TRBV7-9 and TRBJ2-7; D is perhaps TRBD1 or TRBD2 (5 bases each). The clonotype comes from a human donor with aplastic anemia. The sequencing input was sorted CD4+, CD8+, or CD8+CD57+ T cells (not recorded which) from PBMCs. The CDR3 sequence: CASSPGPRSSYEQYF. CDR3 nucleotide sequence: TGTGCCAGCAGCCCGGGACCGAGGAGCTCCTACGAGCAGTACTTC.